Following are 23 T cell receptor beta chains from one sample sequenced in a study of T-cell memory formation after mild COVID-19. In TCRdb, the 5' RACE reads were re-called with MiXCR into one record per CDR3 protein. Of 380,000 or so distinct CDR3 sequences listed, around an eighth are singletons. Sequenced sample: PBMCs or a T cell subset sorted from them (not recorded which). Receptors originate from a man between 18 and 35 years old who had mild COVID-19 (a few samples of this study predate the infection). Cell type and time point are not known.

This chain joins TRBV7-6 and TRBJ2-3; 15 bases match TRBD2. V gave up 1 base and J gave up 11 bases; unmatched junction bases: 7. The CDR3 consists of 16 residues. Looked up from germline, CDR1 is SGHVS and CDR2 is FNYEAQ. As DNA, the CDR3 is TGTGCCAGCAGCTTAGGGACTAGCGGGGGGGCGAGAATGCAGTATTTT. Its protein is CASSLGTSGGARMQYF.

This chain joins TRBV15 and TRBJ1-6; D remains ambiguous. Germline CDR1 LNHNV, CDR2 YYDKDF (reference sequence). The CDR3 length is 16 residues. V lost 5 bases and J 0 bases, leaving 11 bases between the germline ends. For the CDR3, the DNA is TGTGCCACCAGCGCGGGTTTCAACTCCTATAATTCACCCCTCCACTTT. Its protein is CATSAGFNSYNSPLHF.

This clonotype came up a few times. This chain links TRBV20-1 with TRBJ1-2; perhaps TRBD1 as D (5 bases). The CDR3 consists of 12 residues. V dropped 4 bases and J dropped 4 bases, with 10 bases sitting between them. Germline V gene data show CDR1 as DFQATT and CDR2 as SNEGSKA (reference sequence). The DNA of the CDR3 is TGCAGTGCTATATCAGGGAGCTATGGCTACACCTTC. Amino acid sequence: CSAISGSYGYTF.

The chain recombines TRBV5-5 with TRBJ2-7, with D perhaps given as TRBD1 or TRBD2 (5 bases each). The germline V gene encodes CDR1 SGHKS and CDR2 YYEKEE (reference sequence). This CDR3 has 19 residues. The V end lost 3 bases, the J end lost 0 bases, and 25 bases lay between the germline ends. The CDR3 DNA reads TGTGCCAGCAGCTCCGATGCGACGGGGCTAAGGTTGAGCTCCTACGAGCAGTACTTC. Translation gives CASSSDATGLRLSSYEQYF.

This clonotype was found many times. V gene TRBV3-1 combines with J gene TRBJ2-5, with 8 nucleotides matching TRBD1. The CDR3 is made up of 15 amino acids. Trimming cost V 4 bases and J 1 base; bases outside gene matches: 5. Germline CDR1 LGHDT, CDR2 YNNKEL (reference sequence). The CDR3 DNA follows: TGTGCCAGCAGCCCGGACAGGGCGATCCAAGAGACCCAGTACTTC. Its protein product is CASSPDRAIQETQYF.

The rearrangement joins TRBV15 to TRBJ1-1; D unclear. V was clipped by 8 bases and J by 0 bases, with 19 bases between them. Germline assignment: CDR1 LNHNV and CDR2 YYDKDF (reference sequence). The CDR3 spans 16 residues. The CDR3 DNA reads as TGTGCCACCCAAAGAGGGAGGACCGTCATGAACACTGAAGCTTTCTTT. Its translation: CATQRGRTVMNTEAFF.

This clonotype was counted only a few times. The chain joins TRBV2 to TRBJ1-2; perhaps TRBD1 as D (6 bases). This CDR3 is 14 amino acids long. Trimming stripped 1 base from V and 6 bases from J, with 12 bases between. Germline V gives CDR1 SNHLY, CDR2 FYNNEI. As DNA, the CDR3 is TGTGCCAGCAGTGAAGGGCAGGGGTGGGATGGCTACACCTTC. Translated, it gives CASSEGQGWDGYTF.

This clonotype was detected only a few times. V is TRBV18 and J is TRBJ2-3, with D unresolved. The CDR3 extends over 12 amino acids. Germline CDR1 and CDR2: KGHSH and LQKENI. V shed 5 bases and J shed 0 bases, with 3 bases lying between them. This CDR3 is CASSKSTDTQYF. In DNA form, the CDR3 reads TGTGCCAGCTCAAAAAGCACAGATACGCAGTATTTT.

The gene calls are TRBV20-1 and TRBJ1-1; D may be TRBD1 (5 bases). Between the trimmed V and J ends, which lost 0 bases and 4 bases, there was a span of 30 bases. CDR1 and CDR2 from the germline V gene are DFQATT and SNEGSKA (reference sequence). The CDR3 runs 20 residues. The CDR3 nucleotides read TGCAGTGCTAGAGATGGGTCGTGGGACCCCTTTCAGGTGGTTGGCACTGAAGCTTTCTTT. Residues: CSARDGSWDPFQVVGTEAFF.

The chain links TRBV6-2 or TRBV6-3 to TRBJ2-5; D is unclear. The CDR3 is 16 residues long. The germline gives CDR1 MNHEY, CDR2 SVGEGT. The V end lost 0 bases, the J end lost 9 bases, and 20 bases lay between the germline ends. CDR3 protein: CASSYSGGPTVRPQYF. The CDR3 DNA follows: TGTGCCAGCAGTTACTCGGGTGGCCCGACGGTCAGGCCCCAGTACTTC.

Details on this clonotype: This may be a read error: a much more frequent sequence differs by one nucleotide. This chain connects TRBV6-6 to TRBJ1-3; no clear D gene. This CDR3 contains 12 residues. The germline V gene has CDR1 MNHNY and CDR2 SVGAGI (reference sequence). V lost 8 bases, J lost 0 bases, and 5 bases lay in between. CDR3 nucleotides: TGTGCCAGCGGCCCCTCTGGAAACACCATATATTTT. Encoded protein: CASGPSGNTIYF.

This clonotype was seen a few times. V usage is TRBV7-2 and J usage is TRBJ2-7; D remains unclear. V was clipped by 4 bases and J by 2 bases, with 9 bases between them. Germline lookup yields CDR1 SGHTA and CDR2 FQGNSA. CDR3 length: 13 amino acids. Written as DNA, the CDR3 is TGTGCCAGCAGCTCCACCCGGGCCTACGAGCAGTACTTC. Protein product: CASSSTRAYEQYF.

This clonotype is a singleton in its sample. The chain employs TRBV2 and TRBJ2-2, with 14 positions matching TRBD2. V lost 4 bases, J lost 7 bases, and 5 bases stayed unmatched. From germline, CDR1 is SNHLY and CDR2 FYNNEI. The CDR3 runs to 16 residues. The CDR3 is CASSGRLAGGHGELFF. DNA for the CDR3: TGTGCCAGCAGTGGGAGACTAGCGGGGGGGCACGGGGAGCTGTTTTTT.

The gene calls are TRBV5-1 and TRBJ1-3, with a possible D match to TRBD1 (5 bases). Looked up from germline, CDR1 is SGHRS and CDR2 is YFSETQ. V lost 3 bases and J lost 2, with 9 bases in between. The CDR3 loop spans 14 amino acids. Here the CDR3 reads CASSWDGAGNTIYF. The CDR3 nucleotides read TGCGCCAGCAGCTGGGACGGAGCTGGAAACACCATATATTTT.

The V gene is TRBV28, the J gene TRBJ1-2, with TRBD1 as a possible D gene (5 bases). The length of the CDR3 is 15 residues. The V end was cut by 3 bases, the J end by 2 bases, with 13 bases between. Germline loops: CDR1 MDHEN, CDR2 SYDVKM. CDR3 in DNA: TGTGCCAGCAGTTTCCTGGGGCCGGGAAACTATGGCTACACCTTC. This sequence encodes CASSFLGPGNYGYTF.

CDR3 sequence reads: CASSPHPALTDTQYF. The CDR3, as DNA: TGTGCCAGCAGTCCACACCCCGCTCTCACAGATACGCAGTATTTT. The chain uses TRBV12-3 or TRBV12-4 and TRBJ2-3; D not resolved. The CDR3 runs 15 residues. Trimming took 5 bases from V and 2 from J, leaving 14 bases between them.

Ten or more counts support this clonotype. V gene TRBV7-6 combines with J gene TRBJ2-1; TRBD1 matches 10 bases. This CDR3 spans 14 amino acids. Germline CDR1 is SGHVS and CDR2 is FNYEAQ. The junction had 2 bases not matched to a gene; V was cut back by 1 base and J by 8 bases. CDR3 coding DNA: TGTGCCAGCAGCTTAGGACAGGGGGCCCATGAGCAGTTCTTC. Encoded protein: CASSLGQGAHEQFF.

This clonotype was found a few times. The chain carries TRBV20-1 and TRBJ2-1; D may be TRBD2 (5 bases). V was cut by 6 bases and J by 10 bases, with 13 bases left in between. This CDR3 is 11 amino acids long. In germline, CDR1 is DFQATT, CDR2 SNEGSKA (reference sequence). The chain's CDR3 is CSAGRGEEQFF. The CDR3, as DNA: TGCAGTGCCGGCCGGGGTGAAGAGCAGTTCTTC.

This clonotype was counted at least ten times. V usage is TRBV6-5 and J usage is TRBJ1-5; 10 nucleotides line up with TRBD1. There are 15 residues in the CDR3. Germline values: CDR1 MNHEY, CDR2 SVGAGI. The V and J ends lost 5 bases and 4 bases, in that order; junction bases with no gene match: 5. The CDR3 nucleotides read TGTGCCAGCAGTCCGGGACAGGGGAGGAATCAGCCCCAGCATTTT. Amino acid sequence: CASSPGQGRNQPQHF.

This clonotype was recorded many times. This sequence joins TRBV6-5 and TRBJ2-2, with TRBD1 as a possible D gene (6 bases). Germline V lookup: CDR1 MNHEY, CDR2 SVGAGI. This CDR3 has 15 amino acids. Between the trimmed V and J ends, which lost 5 bases and 5 bases, there was a span of 15 bases. CDR3 nucleotides: TGTGCCAGCAGTCCTGAAGGGGGTTGGACCGGGGAGCTGTTTTTT. This sequence encodes CASSPEGGWTGELFF.

This clonotype turned up a few times. V gene TRBV2 combines with J gene TRBJ2-7; 8 nucleotides match TRBD2. J lost 0 bases, V lost 7 bases, and 8 bases had no gene match. CDR1 and CDR2 from the germline V gene are SNHLY and FYNNEI. The CDR3 extends over 15 amino acids. CDR3 residues: CASIGGAFNSYEQYF. CDR3 bases: TGTGCCAGCATCGGGGGGGCCTTTAACTCCTACGAGCAGTACTTC. Combining the CDR3 with reference TRBV2 and TRBJ2-7 gives the whole variable domain EPEVTQTPSHQVTQMGQEVILRCVPISNHLYFYWYRQILGQKVEFLVSFYNNEISEKSEIFDDQFSVERPDGSNFTLKIRSTKLEDSAMYFCASIGGAFNSYEQYFGPGTRLTVT.

The genes are TRBV20-1 and TRBJ2-1; D gene uncertain. V was trimmed by 3 bases and J by 5 bases, leaving 5 bases between them. The germline V gene has CDR1 DFQATT and CDR2 SNEGSKA (reference sequence). The CDR3 extends over 11 amino acids. CDR3 protein: CSARGNNEQFF. CDR3 nucleotides: TGCAGTGCTAGGGGGAACAATGAGCAGTTCTTC.

The V gene is TRBV25-1, the J gene TRBJ1-2, with TRBD1 matching over 7 bases. Trimming removed 3 bases from V and 4 bases from J; junction bases left unmatched: 5. The CDR3 contains 14 residues. Germline CDR1 MGHDK, CDR2 SYGVNS. The CDR3 loop reads CASSDAGTVYGYTF. The CDR3 DNA reads as TGTGCCAGCAGTGACGCTGGGACAGTCTATGGCTACACCTTC.